This passage covers 31 T cell receptor beta chains from one sample sequenced in a study of HIV-infected patients and healthy controls. cDNA was made from approximately 500 ng RNA using alpha and beta constant primers. Each of the alpha and beta chains got its own library through chain-specific third strand synthesis with indices. Via MiXCR, TCRdb re-called the 5' RACE reads, giving one row per CDR3 protein. The repertoire holds thousands of distinct CDR3 sequences, with over 7.5% as singletons. Antiretroviral therapy had run roughly three months, about 14 weeks, before follow-up blood collection. No cell fractionation was done, so the repertoire covers all unsorted peripheral blood T cells. Sample: blood, taken during antiretroviral therapy. These TCRs come from an adult with HIV infection.

The J gene is TRBJ1-1, the V gene TRBV6-2 or TRBV6-3; D is possibly TRBD1 (5 bases). CDR3 size: 13 residues. The germline V gene has CDR1 MNHEY and CDR2 SVGEGT. V lost 6 bases, J lost 5 bases, and 13 bases lay in between. CDR3 protein: CASRQPPGTEAFF. The DNA of the CDR3 is TGTGCCAGCAGGCAACCCCCAGGGACTGAAGCTTTCTTT.

The chain joins TRBV6-5 to TRBJ2-3; possibly TRBD1 or TRBD2 for D (7 bases each). V dropped 5 bases and J dropped 2 bases, with 20 bases sitting between them. Germline-derived CDR1 and CDR2 are MNHEY and SVGAGI. There are 17 residues in the CDR3. The CDR3 loop is CASSTPGGGRDTDTQYF. CDR3 bases: TGTGCCAGCAGTACTCCAGGGGGGGGGAGGGACACAGATACGCAGTATTTT.

The chain combines TRBV2 with TRBJ2-7, with D possibly being TRBD2 (6 bases). CDR3 length equals 15 residues. The germline gives CDR1 SNHLY, CDR2 FYNNEI. Trimming shortened V by 4 bases and J by 0 bases, and 13 bases separated the two germline ends. The CDR3 loop is CASSVAGRNSYEQYV. DNA for the CDR3: TGTGCCAGCAGTGTTGCAGGGAGGAACTCCTACGAGCAGTACGTC.

This clonotype is deemed medium-sized (0.01 to 0.1%). The chain employs TRBV3-1 and TRBJ2-1; tentatively, D is TRBD2 (6 bases). The CDR3 is 16 residues long. CDR1 and CDR2 (germline): LGHDT, YNNKEL (reference sequence). Trimming cost V 3 bases and J 0 bases, with 12 bases left between them. In nucleotides, the CDR3 is TGTGCCAGCAGCCACCGACTAGGGAGCTCCTACAATGAGCAGTTCTTC. This sequence encodes CASSHRLGSSYNEQFF.

This clonotype has more than one count but fewer than ten. The genes are TRBV20-1 and TRBJ1-5; D not certain. Germline values: CDR1 DFQATT, CDR2 SNEGSKA (reference sequence). V was pared by 5 bases and J by 5 bases, with 13 bases between. The length of the CDR3 is 13 residues. The CDR3 spells CSAPIFRHQPQHF. DNA for the CDR3: TGCAGTGCTCCGATTTTCAGGCATCAGCCCCAGCATTTT.

The V gene is TRBV7-2, the J gene TRBJ1-5; no reliable D call. The CDR3 loop spans 15 amino acids. V gave up 0 bases and J gave up 0 bases, with 6 bases separating them. Germline V lookup: CDR1 SGHTA, CDR2 FQGNSA. CDR3 loop: CASSLAGTSNQPQHF. For the CDR3, the DNA is TGTGCCAGCAGCTTAGCCGGAACTAGCAATCAGCCCCAGCATTTT.

This clonotype was counted ten times or more. V and J are TRBV29-1 and TRBJ2-1, with 7 bases lining up with TRBD1. CDR3 length: 13 amino acids. Germline V lookup: CDR1 SQVTM, CDR2 ANQGSEA. J was trimmed by 3 bases and V by 7 bases; bases with no gene match: 6. CDR3 loop: CSALTGYYNEQFF. CDR3 nucleotide sequence: TGCAGCGCCTTGACAGGGTACTACAATGAGCAGTTCTTC.

This clonotype ranks as medium-sized (0.01 to 0.1%). V is TRBV6-5 and J is TRBJ2-5, with 10 positions matching TRBD1. Germline V gene sequence: CDR1 MNHEY, CDR2 SVGAGI. The CDR3 extends over 16 amino acids. The V and J ends lost 4 bases and 5 bases, in that order; junction bases with no gene match: 10. CDR3 protein: CASSSNPPGQGETQYF. The CDR3 nucleotides read TGTGCCAGCAGTTCGAACCCTCCGGGACAGGGGGAGACCCAGTACTTC.

This chain joins TRBV12-3 or TRBV12-4 and TRBJ2-7; 7 bases are a match to TRBD1. V trimming: 5 bases; J trimming: 3 bases; junction bases outside the gene matches: 13. CDR3 size: 16 residues. CDR3 in amino acids: CASSPAAGTASYEQYF. The CDR3 coding sequence is TGTGCCAGCAGTCCCGCGGCCGGGACAGCAAGCTACGAGCAGTACTTC.

Relative to its sample, this clonotype is medium-sized. The gene calls are TRBV7-3 and TRBJ1-1; D gene unclear. Trimming removed 1 base from V and 5 bases from J, with 11 bases in between. The germline V gene has CDR1 SGHTA and CDR2 FQGTGA. The CDR3 loop spans 14 amino acids. CDR3 loop: CASSLKGSETEAFF. The CDR3 DNA reads TGTGCCAGCAGCTTAAAGGGTAGTGAGACTGAAGCTTTCTTT.

J is TRBJ2-2 and V is TRBV29-1, with TRBD2 matching over 7 bases. Germline V lookup: CDR1 SQVTM, CDR2 ANQGSEA. The CDR3 length is 14 residues. The ends lost 6 bases at V and 4 bases at J; junction bases unmatched: 8. The CDR3, as DNA: TGCAGCGTCCCTAGCGGAACTCTCACCGGGGAGCTGTTTTTT. It is translated as CSVPSGTLTGELFF.

This rearrangement joins TRBV19 to TRBJ2-5; D unresolved. V lost 3 bases and J 5 bases, leaving 7 bases between the germline ends. This CDR3 contains 12 residues. Germline V CDR1 and CDR2: LNHDA, SQIVND (reference sequence). This CDR3 reads CASSMAQETQYF. The CDR3 bases are TGTGCCAGTAGTATGGCCCAGGAGACCCAGTACTTC.

By sample share, this clonotype is medium-sized. V usage is TRBV20-1 and J usage is TRBJ2-1, with TRBD2 as a possible D gene (5 bases). V was shortened by 5 bases and J by 5 bases, with 13 bases between the two germline ends. Looked up from germline, CDR1 is DFQATT and CDR2 is SNEGSKA (reference sequence). The CDR3 consists of 13 residues. In nucleotides, the CDR3 is TGCAGTGCTGCACGGACTCGCCACAATGAGCAGTTCTTC. It yields the protein CSAARTRHNEQFF.

This clonotype came up a few times. The gene calls are TRBV4-1 and TRBJ1-2; 9 bases match TRBD1. CDR1 MGHRA and CDR2 YSYEKL come from the germline V gene. J gave up 7 bases and V 6 bases, and 12 bases lay outside the gene matches. The CDR3 runs 15 residues. Written as DNA, the CDR3 is TGCGCCAGCAGGGATTACGGGACAGGGAACGCTGGCTACACCTTC. Its protein is CASRDYGTGNAGYTF.

This clonotype is deemed medium-sized (0.01 to 0.1%). This rearrangement joins TRBV10-3 to TRBJ2-1, with TRBD2 as a possible D gene (5 bases). Deletions cut 10 bases from V and 8 bases from J, with 18 bases between. The CDR3 extends over 13 amino acids. Germline V CDR1 and CDR2: ENHRY, SYGVKD. The CDR3 DNA reads as TGTGCCAACCGGGAAAGCGTTTGGGATGAGCAGTTCTTC. Translated: CANRESVWDEQFF.

By its share, this clonotype is medium-sized. The rearrangement joins TRBV5-1 to TRBJ1-2; D may be TRBD1 (5 bases). Trimming left V 4 bases short and J 8 bases short, with 12 bases between. This CDR3 is built from 12 residues. Germline assignment: CDR1 SGHRS and CDR2 YFSETQ. CDR3 region: CASSTYRFGYTF. The CDR3 DNA sequence: TGCGCCAGCAGCACGTACAGGTTCGGCTACACCTTC.

This clonotype was counted many times. The chain employs TRBV6-5 and TRBJ2-7; 7 bases map to TRBD2. The germline V gene has CDR1 MNHEY and CDR2 SVGAGI. V lost 0 bases to trimming and J lost 6 bases; unmatched junction nucleotides: 5. The CDR3 is 14 residues long. The CDR3: CASSYSSGAGEQYV. The CDR3, as DNA: TGTGCCAGCAGTTACTCGAGCGGGGCGGGCGAGCAGTACGTC.

This clonotype was seen repeatedly, ten times or more. This sequence joins TRBV20-1 and TRBJ1-5; TRBD1 might be the D (5 bases). This CDR3 region has 12 residues. Germline V gene sequence: CDR1 DFQATT, CDR2 SNEGSKA (reference sequence). The ends were cut back, 3 bases at V and 7 bases at J, with 10 bases in the middle. CDR3 bases: TGCAGTGCTAGCGTCAGGGAACAGCCCCAGCATTTT. It specifies CSASVREQPQHF.

The table lists this clonotype with many counts. V is TRBV5-1 and J is TRBJ1-1; a weak D match, TRBD1 (6 bases). The CDR3 runs to 16 residues. V lost 2 bases and J lost 0, with 14 bases in between. Germline V CDR1 and CDR2: SGHRS, YFSETQ. CDR3 amino acids: CASSFTTGLMNTEAFF. CDR3 nucleotides: TGCGCCAGCAGCTTCACGACAGGACTCATGAACACTGAAGCTTTCTTT.

This clonotype was seen repeatedly, ten times or more. The chain links TRBV12-3 or TRBV12-4 to TRBJ1-1; D may be TRBD1 (5 bases). The CDR3 runs to 14 residues. Trimming shortened V by 5 bases and J by 7 bases, and 17 bases separated the two germline ends. The DNA for the CDR3 is TGTGCCAGCAGTCCGGCGGGACCTCGGAGTGAAGCTTTCTTT. Residues: CASSPAGPRSEAFF.

This clonotype was seen many times. The genes are TRBV2 and TRBJ1-5; D is unresolved. Per germline, CDR1 SNHLY and CDR2 FYNNEI. Trimming shortened V by 7 bases and J by 0 bases, and 7 bases separated the two germline ends. This CDR3 has 13 residues. The CDR3 DNA reads TGTGCCAGCAACCAGAATAGCAATCAGCCCCAGCATTTT. This encodes CASNQNSNQPQHF. The full variable domain, completed using reference TRBV2 and TRBJ1-5, is EPEVTQTPSHQVTQMGQEVILRCVPISNHLYFYWYRQILGQKVEFLVSFYNNEISEKSEIFDDQFSVERPDGSNFTLKIRSTKLEDSAMYFCASNQNSNQPQHFGDGTRLSIL.

In this sample, this clonotype turned up many times. The chain recombines TRBV2 with TRBJ1-6; D gene ambiguous. This CDR3 spans 15 amino acids. Per germline, CDR1 SNHLY and CDR2 FYNNEI. The V gene lost 5 bases and the J gene lost 8 bases, with 16 bases spanning the gap. In DNA, the CDR3 is TGTGCCAGCAGTTCGGAGGAGGGTCGGGATTCACCCCTCCACTTT. Amino acid sequence: CASSSEEGRDSPLHF.

The table lists this clonotype with a few counts. The genes are TRBV3-1 and TRBJ2-5; possible D gene TRBD2, 5 bases. The CDR3 has 12 amino acids. Germline loops: CDR1 LGHDT, CDR2 YNNKEL (reference sequence). V was shortened by 4 bases and J by 10 bases, with 13 bases between the two germline ends. CDR3 in DNA: TGTGCCAGCAGCCCCTTCCAAGCGGACCAGTACTTC. Its protein is CASSPFQADQYF.

This clonotype was counted many times. The chain uses TRBV28 and TRBJ1-1; no reliable D call. Germline V lookup: CDR1 MDHEN, CDR2 SYDVKM. The V end was cut by 5 bases, the J end by 7 bases, with 11 bases between. This CDR3 is 12 amino acids long. DNA for the CDR3: TGTGCCAGCAGTCCCGGGGAGAATGAAGCTTTCTTT. This gives the protein CASSPGENEAFF.

This clonotype was seen more than once but under ten times. This chain uses TRBV9 with TRBJ1-1, with a weak D call TRBD1 (5 bases). This CDR3 contains 16 residues. Germline V gene data show CDR1 as SGDLS and CDR2 as YYNGEE. With 0 bases removed from V and 2 bases from J, the gap between germline ends came to 14 bases. The CDR3 spells CASSVEWGSINTEAFF. CDR3 nucleotide sequence: TGTGCCAGCAGCGTAGAATGGGGGAGCATCAACACTGAAGCTTTCTTT.

This clonotype is deemed medium-sized. V and J are TRBV6-1 and TRBJ2-7, with no clear D. This CDR3 contains 15 residues. The germline V gene has CDR1 MNHNS and CDR2 SASEGT. The V gene lost 0 bases and the J gene lost 0 bases, with 9 bases spanning the gap. Here the CDR3 reads CASSEAASFSYEQYV. The CDR3 region has the DNA TGTGCCAGCAGTGAAGCGGCGTCATTCTCCTACGAGCAGTACGTC.

This clonotype is labeled as medium-sized. The genes are TRBV24-1 and TRBJ1-1; D uncertain. CDR1 is KGHDR, CDR2 SFDVKD, per germline. The CDR3 length is 15 residues. Trimming stripped 4 bases from V and 12 bases from J, with 23 bases between. For the CDR3, the DNA is TGTGCCACCAGTGACTTCGGCGCGTCGGGATGGCGTTCTTTCTTT. Protein product: CATSDFGASGWRSFF.

This clonotype was counted only a few times. V is TRBV20-1 and J is TRBJ2-7; no firm D call. The CDR3 has 13 amino acids. Trimming took off 5 bases at V and 5 bases at J, with 16 bases between the two ends. Germline-derived CDR1 and CDR2 are DFQATT and SNEGSKA (reference sequence). The CDR3 nucleotides read TGCAGTGCTCCGGGTCCCCCTCTCAACGAGCAGTACTTC. This translates into CSAPGPPLNEQYF.

This clonotype was seen repeatedly, ten times or more. The V gene is TRBV5-1, the J gene TRBJ2-3; 9 positions agree with TRBD2. Unmatched junction bases numbered 8, after V lost 0 bases and J lost 0 bases. Germline CDR1 and CDR2: SGHRS and YFSETQ. The CDR3 runs 18 residues. The CDR3 here is CASSLGWASGKSTDTQYF. As DNA, the CDR3 is TGCGCCAGCAGCTTGGGTTGGGCTAGCGGGAAAAGCACAGATACGCAGTATTTT.

This clonotype has ten or more counts. The chain links TRBV6-1 to TRBJ2-7; D remains unclear. Trimming removed 4 bases from V and 6 bases from J, with 7 bases in between. CDR3 size: 11 residues. Germline V gene sequence: CDR1 MNHNS, CDR2 SASEGT. The CDR3 reads CASSARTEQYV. The CDR3 coding sequence is TGTGCCAGCAGTGCTCGGACCGAGCAGTACGTC.

This clonotype was seen repeatedly, ten times or more. This chain uses TRBV7-9 with TRBJ2-5; D may correspond to TRBD1 or TRBD2 (5 bases each). CDR3 length: 15 amino acids. Germline V CDR1 and CDR2: SEHNR, FQNEAQ (reference sequence). Deletions cut 5 bases from V and 4 bases from J, with 17 bases between. CDR3 in amino acids: CASSIRDPERETQYF. CDR3 in DNA: TGTGCCAGCAGCATCCGGGACCCAGAAAGAGAGACCCAGTACTTC.